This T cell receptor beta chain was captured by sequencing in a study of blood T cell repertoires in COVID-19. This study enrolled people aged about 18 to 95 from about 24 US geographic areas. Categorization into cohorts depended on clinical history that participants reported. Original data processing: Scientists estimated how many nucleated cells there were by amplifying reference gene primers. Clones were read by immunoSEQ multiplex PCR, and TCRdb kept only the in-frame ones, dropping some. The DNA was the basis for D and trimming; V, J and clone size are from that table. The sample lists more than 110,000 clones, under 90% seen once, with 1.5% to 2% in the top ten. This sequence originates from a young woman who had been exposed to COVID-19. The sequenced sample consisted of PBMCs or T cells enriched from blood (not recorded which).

The CDR3 is CASSFGGGPFNEQFF. CDR3 nucleotides: TGTGCCAGCAGCTTCGGGGGAGGGCCGTTCAATGAGCAGTTCTTC. This chain connects TRBV7-9 to TRBJ2-1; 7 positions agree with TRBD2. This CDR3 spans 15 amino acids. Unmatched junction bases numbered 8, after V lost 3 bases and J lost 6 bases. From germline, CDR1 is SEHNR and CDR2 FQNEAQ (reference sequence). The entire variable domain, with the rest obtained from reference TRBV7-9 and TRBJ2-1, is as follows: DTGVSQNPRHKITKRGQNVTFRCDPISEHNRLYWYRQTLGQGPEFLTYFQNEAQLEKSRLLSDRFSAERPKGSFSTLEIQRTEQGDSAMYLCASSFGGGPFNEQFFGPGTRLTVL.